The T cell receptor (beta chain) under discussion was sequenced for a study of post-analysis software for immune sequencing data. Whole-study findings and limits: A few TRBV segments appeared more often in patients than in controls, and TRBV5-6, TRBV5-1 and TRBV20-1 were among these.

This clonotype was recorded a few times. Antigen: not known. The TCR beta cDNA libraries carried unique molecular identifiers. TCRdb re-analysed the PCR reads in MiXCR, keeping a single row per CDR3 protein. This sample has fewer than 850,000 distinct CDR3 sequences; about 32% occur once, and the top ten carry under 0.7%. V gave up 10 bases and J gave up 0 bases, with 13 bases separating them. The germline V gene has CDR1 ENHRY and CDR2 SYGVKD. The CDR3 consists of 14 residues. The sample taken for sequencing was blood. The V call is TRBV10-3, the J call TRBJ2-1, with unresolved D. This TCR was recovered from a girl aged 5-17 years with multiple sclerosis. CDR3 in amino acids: CATNPGSSYNEQFF. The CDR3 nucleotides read TGTGCCACCAACCCGGGCAGCTCCTACAATGAGCAGTTCTTC.